A selection of T cell receptor beta chains follows, all from one sample in a study of cytomegalovirus exposure and HLA in healthy donors. TCRdb keeps only in-frame clones here, not all; method: immunoSEQ multiplex PCR. Here the sample spans around 100,000 clones, roughly 68% being singletons. The sequenced material came from PBMCs. The receptor set was obtained from a woman aged 25 to 39 in good health and CMV-seronegative. The CDR3 runs from the conserved cysteine through the conserved F or W. D genes are given only for firm matches. Clone size is shown for a subset of rows, as once, few, many or a class of expanded clone.

TRBJ1-1	.	once	TRBV6-5	CASSYSRAWNTEAFF	TGTGCCAGCAGTTACTCGAGAGCGTGGAACACTGAAGCTTTCTTT
TRBJ2-5	.	.	TRBV5-8	CASRKYRDRETQYF	TGTGCCAGCAGAAAGTATCGGGATCGAGAGACCCAGTACTTC
TRBJ1-2	TRBD1	.	TRBV27	CASSPDRGGYTF	TGTGCCAGCAGCCCTGACAGGGGAGGCTACACCTTC
TRBJ2-7	.	.	TRBV5-1	CASSLSDSAAVQYF	TGCGCCAGCAGCTTGTCGGATTCCGCGGCGGTTCAGTACTTC
TRBJ1-5	TRBD1	.	TRBV6-1	CASRRGQGNQPQHF	TGTGCCAGCCGGAGGGGACAGGGTAATCAGCCCCAGCATTTT
TRBJ1-1	.	.	TRBV7-9	CASSFGEATEAFF	TGTGCCAGCAGCTTTGGGGAGGCCACTGAAGCTTTCTTT
TRBJ1-1	.	.	TRBV12-5	CASGKRGAMNTEAFF	TGTGCTAGTGGGAAGCGGGGGGCAATGAACACTGAAGCTTTCTTT
TRBJ2-2	TRBD2	.	TRBV5-4	CASSLATSGWNTGELFF	TGTGCCAGCAGCTTGGCCACTAGCGGGTGGAACACCGGGGAGCTGTTTTTT
TRBJ1-2	.	.	TRBV6-1	CASRDRNYGYTF	TGTGCCAGCAGGGACAGAAACTATGGCTACACCTTC
TRBJ1-2	TRBD1	few	TRBV19	CASSAGGTFYGYTF	TGTGCCAGTAGTGCAGGGGGCACGTTCTATGGCTACACCTTC
TRBJ1-1	.	once	TRBV4-3	CASSLRPQGMNTEAFF	TGCGCCAGCAGCCTCCGACCTCAGGGAATGAACACTGAAGCTTTCTTT
TRBJ2-3	.	.	TRBV7-3	CASSDGGPTDTQYF	TGTGCCAGCAGTGACGGGGGGCCCACGGATACGCAGTATTTT
TRBJ2-3	.	.	TRBV27	CASNRVSTDTQYF	TGTGCCAGCAACAGGGTTAGCACAGATACGCAGTATTTT
TRBJ1-2	.	.	TRBV7-2	CASSLGAYGYTF	TGTGCCAGCAGCTTAGGAGCCTATGGCTACACCTTC
TRBJ1-1	.	.	TRBV15	CATSDPTAFTEAFF	TGTGCCACCAGTGACCCGACAGCCTTCACTGAAGCTTTCTTT
TRBJ2-3	TRBD2	.	TRBV30	CAWRPLAGSTDTQYF	TGTGCCTGGAGGCCACTAGCGGGGAGCACAGATACGCAGTATTTT
TRBJ2-2	TRBD2	.	TRBV5-1	CASSFSGANTGELFF	TGCGCCAGCAGCTTTAGCGGGGCCAACACCGGGGAGCTGTTTTTT
TRBJ1-1	.	.	TRBV7-6	CASSPIGGLNTEAFF	TGTGCCAGCAGCCCAATCGGGGGTCTGAACACTGAAGCTTTCTTT
TRBJ2-1	.	.	TRBV11-1	CASSLGPGGLPPGNEQFF	TGTGCCAGCAGCTTAGGGCCCGGGGGGCTACCCCCCGGCAATGAGCAGTTCTTC
TRBJ1-4	.	.	TRBV2	CATTSGRANEKLFF	TGTGCCACGACGTCTGGCAGGGCTAATGAAAAACTGTTTTTT
TRBJ2-7	TRBD2	.	TRBV5-1	CASSLTSGSSYEQYF	TGCGCCAGCAGCTTGACTAGCGGGAGTTCCTACGAGCAGTACTTC
TRBJ2-5	TRBD2	.	TRBV28	CASSFPASGGAETQYF	TGTGCCAGCAGTTTTCCGGCTAGCGGGGGGGCCGAGACCCAGTACTTC
TRBJ2-2	.	.	TRBV4-3	CASSQDLGADTGELFF	TGCGCCAGCAGCCAAGACCTGGGGGCGGACACCGGGGAGCTGTTTTTT
TRBJ1-5	TRBD1	few	TRBV30	CAWSSGQGLRSNQPQHF	TGTGCCTGGAGCTCGGGACAGGGCCTTAGGAGCAATCAGCCCCAGCATTTT
TRBJ2-7	.	.	TRBV15	CATSRDLGGRQYF	TGTGCCACCAGCAGGGATCTGGGGGGGCGACAGTACTTC
TRBJ2-7	.	once	TRBV10-3	CAISESSDWTYEQYF	TGTGCCATCAGTGAGTCTTCGGACTGGACCTACGAGCAGTACTTC
TRBJ1-1	TRBD1	.	TRBV5-1	CASSLGGSTEAFF	TGCGCCAGCAGCTTAGGGGGCTCTACTGAAGCTTTCTTT
TRBJ1-6	.	.	TRBV6-5	CASSYGSGYSPLHF	TGTGCCAGCAGTTACGGGAGCGGGTATTCACCCCTCCACTTT
TRBJ1-1	.	.	TRBV27	CASSLGQNTEAFF	TGTGCCAGCAGTTTAGGGCAGAACACTGAAGCTTTCTTT
TRBJ2-1	.	.	TRBV29-1	CSVHGPRVFF	TGCAGCGTCCATGGGCCGAGAGTGTTCTTC
TRBJ1-2	.	.	TRBV13	CASSSTAQGVYGYTF	TGTGCCAGCAGCTCCACAGCACAGGGTGTTTATGGCTACACCTTC
TRBJ2-3	.	.	TRBV27	CASRGSADTQYF	TGTGCCAGCCGCGGGTCCGCAGATACGCAGTATTTT
TRBJ1-1	.	.	TRBV6-5	CASSYPGLPSRAFF	TGTGCCAGCAGTTACCCGGGACTCCCAAGCAGAGCTTTCTTT
TRBJ1-6	.	.	TRBV5-1	CASSPVGNENYSPLHF	TGCGCCAGCAGCCCGGTCGGGAACGAAAATTATTCACCCCTCCACTTT
TRBJ2-7	TRBD1	.	TRBV2	CATSQGFYEQYF	TGTGCCACCTCACAGGGGTTCTACGAGCAGTACTTC
TRBJ1-4	.	.	TRBV5-5	CASSGQTTNEKLFF	TGTGCCAGCAGCGGACAGACAACTAATGAAAAACTGTTTTTT
TRBJ2-1	.	.	TRBV29-1	CSVATPGEQFF	TGCAGCGTGGCGACTCCCGGGGAGCAGTTCTTC
TRBJ1-1	TRBD1	few	TRBV6-5	CASALGQLNTEAFF	TGTGCCAGCGCACTGGGACAGCTGAACACTGAAGCTTTCTTT
TRBJ1-2	.	.	TRBV7-9	CASSAGENGYTF	TGTGCCAGCAGCGCAGGGGAAAATGGCTACACCTTC
TRBJ1-4	TRBD1	.	TRBV30	CAWSGSGTGVKEKLFF	TGTGCCTGGAGCGGGTCCGGGACAGGGGTCAAAGAAAAACTGTTTTTT
TRBJ2-7	TRBD1	.	TRBV19	CASSTDRGYEQYF	TGTGCCAGTAGTACGGACAGGGGCTACGAGCAGTACTTC
TRBJ1-5	TRBD1	.	TRBV6-5	CASRPGQGSNQPQHF	TGTGCCAGCAGACCAGGACAGGGCAGCAATCAGCCCCAGCATTTT
TRBJ2-3	TRBD1	.	TRBV10-3	CANAPDRVSTDTQYF	TGTGCCAACGCACCCGACAGGGTCAGCACAGATACGCAGTATTTT
TRBJ1-5	.	.	TRBV6-6	CASSLIRGGSNQPQHF	TGTGCCAGCAGTCTTATCAGGGGCGGTAGCAATCAGCCCCAGCATTTT
TRBJ1-2	.	.	TRBV6-5	CASSDTGGWVYTF	TGTGCCAGCAGTGATACAGGTGGATGGGTTTACACCTTC
TRBJ1-2	.	.	TRBV5-1	CASSSMKGKGYTF	TGCGCCAGCAGCTCAATGAAGGGGAAAGGCTACACCTTC
TRBJ2-2	.	.	TRBV10-3	CAISEPASSPGELFF	TGTGCCATCAGTGAGCCGGCTAGCAGCCCCGGGGAGCTGTTTTTT
TRBJ1-1	.	.	TRBV7-9	CASSLGQAANTEAFF	TGTGCCAGCAGCTTAGGCCAGGCCGCGAACACTGAAGCTTTCTTT
TRBJ2-5	.	.	TRBV5-1	CASSLSVQETQYF	TGCGCCAGCAGCTTGAGCGTACAAGAGACCCAGTACTTC
TRBJ1-5	.	.	TRBV10-1	CASSESIGGNQPQHF	TGCGCCAGCAGTGAGTCGATCGGGGGAAATCAGCCCCAGCATTTT
TRBJ1-1	.	.	TRBV6-5	CASSYPGPAFF	TGTGCCAGCAGTTACCCTGGCCCTGCTTTCTTT
TRBJ2-7	TRBD2	.	TRBV7-2	CASSLASALAGTYEQYF	TGTGCCAGCAGCTTAGCATCTGCCCTAGCGGGCACCTACGAGCAGTACTTC